Below, 20 T cell receptor beta chains from the same sample are listed, as sequenced in a study of cytomegalovirus exposure and HLA in healthy donors listed by TCRdb under 2017. Library preparation employed the immunoSEQ multiplex PCR assay. For the multiplex PCR, a mixture combining 60 forward primers for TCR Vbeta segments and 13 reverse primers for TCR Jbeta segments was used. TCRdb limited this immuneACCESS table to in-frame rearrangements with V and J called. A share of clones is missing; checked studies link under half to unresolved V genes, and the rest is unexplained. A total of about 190,000 clones appear in this sample, more than 65% of them only once. The ten largest clones represent less than 4% of the sample. The specimen sequenced was PBMCs. These TCRs come from a woman under 40 in good health and CMV-seropositive.

J is TRBJ1-6 and V is TRBV6-4, with D possibly TRBD1 on 5 matching bases. V was shortened by 0 bases and J by 3 bases, with 6 bases between the two germline ends. The germline gives CDR1 MRHNA, CDR2 SNTAGT. The CDR3 covers 15 residues. The CDR3 region has the DNA TGTGCCAGCAGTGACTCCAGGGACTATAATTCACCCCTCCACTTT. Residues: CASSDSRDYNSPLHF.

The V and J genes are TRBV2 and TRBJ1-5; 7 nucleotides align to TRBD1. CDR3 length equals 17 residues. Germline CDR1 SNHLY, CDR2 FYNNEI. Trimming at V came to 6 bases and at J to 2 bases, leaving 13 bases not matched to a gene. As DNA, the CDR3 is TGTGCCAGCAGGGCCAATTCAGGGGGTAGGGGCAATCAGCCCCAGCATTTT. Its protein product is CASRANSGGRGNQPQHF.

As for this clone: A junction end diverges from the germline sequence, so it may reflect a read error. This chain uses TRBV7-9 with TRBJ2-2; 8 positions agree with TRBD2. Germline CDR1 reads SEHNR; CDR2 reads FQNEAQ (reference sequence). The CDR3 contains 17 residues. For the CDR3, the DNA is TGTGCCAGCAGCCCCCAGGGAGCGGGAGCCGGCACCGGGGGGCTGTTTTTT. It encodes CASSPQGAGAGTGGLFF.

The J gene is TRBJ2-2, the V gene TRBV5-1; possibly TRBD1 for D (5 bases). Trimming removed 1 base at V and 0 bases at J, with 10 bases between. This CDR3 is built from 16 residues. Germline V gene sequence: CDR1 SGHRS, CDR2 YFSETQ. The CDR3 loop is CASSLKGFANTGELFF. CDR3 nucleotides: TGCGCCAGCAGCTTGAAGGGGTTCGCGAACACCGGGGAGCTGTTTTTT.

The V call is TRBV9, the J call TRBJ2-3; D may be TRBD2 (5 bases). The CDR3 consists of 15 residues. V was trimmed by 3 bases and J by 0 bases, leaving 11 bases between them. CDR1 is SGDLS and CDR2 is YYNGEE in the germline V gene. The CDR3: CASSASGTSTDTQYF. As DNA, the CDR3 is TGTGCCAGCAGCGCCTCGGGAACTAGCACAGATACGCAGTATTTT.

Comments on this clone: Other DNA sequences in the sample encode the same CDR3. The chain combines TRBV18 with TRBJ2-3; TRBD2 matches at 9 bases. Losses at the gene ends were 2 bases for V and 0 bases for J; bases not matched to a gene: 3. The CDR3 covers 16 residues. Germline V gives CDR1 KGHSH, CDR2 LQKENI. The CDR3 coding sequence is TGTGCCAGCTCACCAAGAACTAGCGGGAGCACAGATACGCAGTATTTT. Its translation: CASSPRTSGSTDTQYF.

The V and J genes are TRBV11-2 and TRBJ2-2; no reliable D call. CDR1 is SGHAT, CDR2 FQNNGV, per germline. Trimming stripped 7 bases from V and 7 bases from J, with 10 bases between. The CDR3 has 12 residues. CDR3 in DNA: TGTGCCAGCACCCTAGGAGTCGGGGAGCTGTTTTTT. It encodes CASTLGVGELFF.

This clone appeared once. Within the sample, other DNA sequences also encode this same CDR3. The chain employs TRBV5-1 and TRBJ2-7, with D hard to call. The CDR3 consists of 12 residues. The V and J ends lost 0 bases and 7 bases respectively, with 8 bases between them. The V gene's germline CDR1 is SGHRS and CDR2 YFSETQ. The DNA of the CDR3 is TGCGCCAGCAGCTTGGGAGGTGGGGAGCAGTACTTC. It yields the protein CASSLGGGEQYF.

This chain links TRBV4-1 with TRBJ2-7, with D perhaps TRBD2 (7 bases). Germline V gives CDR1 MGHRA, CDR2 YSYEKL. The CDR3 contains 14 residues. V was pared by 3 bases and J by 2 bases, with 11 bases between. The CDR3 protein is CASSQRGGAYEQYF. As DNA, the CDR3 is TGCGCCAGCAGCCAGAGGGGGGGGGCCTACGAGCAGTACTTC.

V usage is TRBV5-6 and J usage is TRBJ2-5, with TRBD1 matching over 7 bases. With V trimmed by 4 bases and J by 2 bases, 8 bases remained unmatched. The germline CDR1 and CDR2 sequences are SGHDT and YYEEEE. The CDR3 runs 15 residues. The CDR3 sequence is CASSSGQVPQETQYF. CDR3 nucleotides: TGTGCCAGCAGCAGCGGACAGGTACCTCAAGAGACCCAGTACTTC.

CDR3 sequence reads: CASSFSVDQPQHF. Written as DNA, the CDR3 is TGTGCCAGCAGTTTTTCGGTAGATCAGCCCCAGCATTTT. This rearrangement joins TRBV27 to TRBJ1-5; D is unresolved. V was shortened by 3 bases and J by 5 bases, with 8 bases between the two germline ends. This CDR3 spans 13 amino acids. Germline V gives CDR1 MNHEY, CDR2 SMNVEV (reference sequence).

The V call is TRBV2, the J call TRBJ2-7; D is possibly TRBD2 (5 bases). Germline CDR1 reads SNHLY; CDR2 reads FYNNEI. Trimming took 1 base from V and 4 from J, leaving 14 bases between them. This CDR3 comprises 15 residues. The CDR3 region is CASSEDGTRRYEQYF. In DNA, the CDR3 is TGTGCCAGCAGTGAAGATGGCACCCGGAGGTACGAGCAGTACTTC. Full variable domain (remainder filled in from reference TRBV2 and TRBJ2-7): EPEVTQTPSHQVTQMGQEVILRCVPISNHLYFYWYRQILGQKVEFLVSFYNNEISEKSEIFDDQFSVERPDGSNFTLKIRSTKLEDSAMYFCASSEDGTRRYEQYFGPGTRLTVT.

V and J are TRBV7-9 and TRBJ2-7; D gene ambiguous. CDR1 SEHNR and CDR2 FQNEAQ come from the germline V gene (reference sequence). V gave up 5 bases and J gave up 0 bases, with 11 bases separating them. The CDR3 loop spans 14 amino acids. This chain's CDR3 is CASSLQVSSYEQYF. DNA for the CDR3: TGTGCCAGCAGCCTTCAGGTGAGCTCCTACGAGCAGTACTTC.

The V call is TRBV11-2, the J call TRBJ2-7; 7 bases are a match to TRBD1. The V gene's germline CDR1 is SGHAT and CDR2 FQNNGV. V shed 5 bases and J 2 bases; nucleotides not matched to a gene: 6. The CDR3 extends over 14 amino acids. In DNA form, the CDR3 reads TGTGCCAGCAGCCACGGACAGGCCACCTACGAGCAGTACTTC. The encoded protein is CASSHGQATYEQYF.

This clone turned up a few times. The chain couples TRBV28 to TRBJ1-2; perhaps TRBD1 as D (5 bases). This CDR3 is built from 14 residues. CDR1 is MDHEN and CDR2 is SYDVKM in the germline V gene. V gave up 5 bases and J gave up 5 bases, with 15 bases separating them. The CDR3, as DNA: TGTGCCAGCAGTCCGCAGGGTAAAATGTATGGCTACACCTTC. Translation gives CASSPQGKMYGYTF.

The genes are TRBV4-1 and TRBJ2-2; TRBD2 agrees at 10 bases. Germline-derived CDR1 and CDR2 are MGHRA and YSYEKL. CDR3 length: 15 amino acids. Germline trimming cut 3 bases from V and 13 bases from J; bases unmatched to any gene: 11. This CDR3 is CASSHLAGAKIGLFF. The CDR3 nucleotides are TGCGCCAGCAGCCACCTAGCGGGAGCGAAGATAGGGCTGTTTTTT.

This clone appeared a few times. CDR3 residues: CASSLPGGASGKNIQYF. As DNA, the CDR3 is TGTGCCAGCAGTTTACCAGGGGGCGCCTCGGGCAAAAACATTCAGTACTTC. This rearrangement joins TRBV28 to TRBJ2-4; 8 bases fit TRBD1. Looked up from germline, CDR1 is MDHEN and CDR2 is SYDVKM. V lost 2 bases and J lost 3; bases outside the gene matches: 9. This CDR3 spans 17 amino acids.

This rearrangement joins TRBV2 to TRBJ2-1; 12 bases are a match to TRBD1. This CDR3 is 14 amino acids long. Germline assignment: CDR1 SNHLY and CDR2 FYNNEI. Trimming at V came to 5 bases and at J to 8 bases, leaving 4 bases not matched to a gene. DNA for the CDR3: TGTGCCAGCAGTCGGGACAGGGGGCGTGATGAGCAGTTCTTC. Protein: CASSRDRGRDEQFF.

The chain couples TRBV27 to TRBJ2-1, with D possibly TRBD1 on 6 matching bases. Germline values: CDR1 MNHEY, CDR2 SMNVEV (reference sequence). With 6 bases removed from V and 9 bases from J, the gap between germline ends came to 12 bases. The CDR3 sequence is 12 residues long. This chain's CDR3 is CASRQGFAEQFF. DNA of the CDR3: TGTGCCAGCAGGCAGGGGTTCGCTGAGCAGTTCTTC.

The chain has TRBV28 and TRBJ2-1; D perhaps matches TRBD2 (6 bases). V lost 5 bases, J lost 0 bases, and 14 bases lay in between. This CDR3 has 16 amino acids. Germline V lookup: CDR1 MDHEN, CDR2 SYDVKM. The CDR3 nucleotides read TGTGCCAGCAGTACGACTAGGTCCAGCTCCTACAATGAGCAGTTCTTC. Protein product: CASSTTRSSSYNEQFF.